This T cell receptor beta chain is from a study of blood T cell repertoires in COVID-19. About the research overall: Acute and convalescent COVID-19 specimens originated in the United States, Italy and Spain. T cells, B-cell-depleted T cells, or PBMCs supplied cDNA or gDNA.

Original methodology: Nucleated cell number was recorded as an estimate derived from reference gene primer amplification. Clones were read by immunoSEQ multiplex PCR, and TCRdb kept only the in-frame ones, dropping some. V, J and clone size reflect that table, while D and trimming were determined from the DNA. The sample has fewer than 110,000 clones; around 82% are singletons. The ends lost 4 bases at V and 3 bases at J; junction bases unmatched: 8. Germline loops: CDR1 SGHRS, CDR2 YFSETQ. This CDR3 has 15 amino acids. This TCR was recovered from a human donor in a cohort sampled during active or convalescent COVID-19. Sequencing was performed on peripheral blood. The gene calls are TRBV5-1 and TRBJ2-7; 9 bases agree with TRBD2. CDR3 DNA: TGCGCCAGCAGCCCGTCCGGGACTAGCTTCTACGAGCAGTACTTC. Translating it yields CASSPSGTSFYEQYF.